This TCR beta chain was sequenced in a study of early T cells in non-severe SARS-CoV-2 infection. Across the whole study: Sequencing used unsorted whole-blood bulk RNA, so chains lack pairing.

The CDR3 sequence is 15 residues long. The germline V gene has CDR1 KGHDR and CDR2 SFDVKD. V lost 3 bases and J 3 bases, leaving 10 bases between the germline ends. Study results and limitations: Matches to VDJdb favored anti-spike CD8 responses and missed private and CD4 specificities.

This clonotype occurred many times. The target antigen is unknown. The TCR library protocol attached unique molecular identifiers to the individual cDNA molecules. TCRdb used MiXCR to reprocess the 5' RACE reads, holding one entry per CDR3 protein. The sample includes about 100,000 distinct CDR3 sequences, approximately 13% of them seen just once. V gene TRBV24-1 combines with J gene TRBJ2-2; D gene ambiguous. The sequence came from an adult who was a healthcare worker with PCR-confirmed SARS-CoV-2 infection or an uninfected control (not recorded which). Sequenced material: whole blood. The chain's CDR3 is CATSDPTRYTGELFF. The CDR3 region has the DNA TGTGCCACCAGTGATCCGACACGGTACACCGGGGAGCTGTTTTTT.